The clone carrying this T cell receptor (beta chain) was recorded once. This CDR3 has 18 amino acids. The junction had 14 bases not matched to a gene; V was cut back by 7 bases and J by 0 bases. Looked up from germline, CDR1 is SGHNT and CDR2 is YENEEA. Authors' analysis steps: It was from reference gene primer amplification that nucleated cell counts were estimated. Method: immunoSEQ multiplex PCR; TCRdb's copy keeps in-frame clones and lacks some. V and J calls and clone size are given by that table; D and trimming were obtained from the DNA. Seen here are approximately 250,000 clones, approximately 85% observed once, and the top ten hold approximately 6%. The source of the sample is a study of blood T cell repertoires in COVID-19. Study-level information: PBMCs, B-cell-depleted T cells, or T cells provided the cDNA or gDNA that made up the material.

The sequence was collected from an elderly woman with COVID-19, enrolled during active disease. The material sequenced was peripheral blood. J is TRBJ1-1 and V is TRBV11-3; 10 positions match TRBD1. CDR3 sequence reads: CASIKKGDRGPMNTEAFF. In DNA form, the CDR3 reads TGTGCCAGCATCAAAAAGGGGGACAGGGGACCCATGAACACTGAAGCTTTCTTT.